Following are 10 T cell receptor beta chains from one sample sequenced in a study of early T cells in non-severe SARS-CoV-2 infection. TCRdb reprocessed the 5' RACE reads via MiXCR and lists one record per CDR3 protein. The sample gives roughly 63,000 distinct CDR3 sequences, over 10% of which show up once; approximately 4.6% is in the top ten. Sequencing was performed on whole blood. The receptors were sampled from an adult who was a healthcare worker with PCR-confirmed SARS-CoV-2 infection or an uninfected control (not recorded which).

In its sample, this clonotype was seen a few times. The J gene is TRBJ2-5, the V gene TRBV29-1; tentatively, D is TRBD2 (5 bases). The germline V gene encodes CDR1 SQVTM and CDR2 ANQGSEA. This CDR3 has 17 residues. Trimming left V 0 bases short and J 5 bases short, with 22 bases between. In DNA, the CDR3 is TGCAGCGTTGAAGATCCGGCGGGCCCTGACCCAGAGGAGACCCAGTACTTC. Protein product: CSVEDPAGPDPEETQYF.

In this sample, this clonotype turned up a few times. The chain couples TRBV9 to TRBJ1-1, with a weak D call TRBD1 (5 bases). This CDR3 region has 13 residues. Germline-derived CDR1 and CDR2 are SGDLS and YYNGEE. Trimming took 0 bases from V and 3 from J, leaving 6 bases between them. The CDR3 DNA reads as TGTGCCAGCAGCGTAGGGGGCGACACTGAAGCTTTCTTT. It translates to CASSVGGDTEAFF.

This clonotype showed up many times. J is TRBJ2-1 and V is TRBV5-6; D is unclear. Germline V CDR1 and CDR2: SGHDT, YYEEEE. V shed 2 bases and J shed 6 bases, with 12 bases lying between them. CDR3 size: 14 residues. CDR3 in DNA: TGTGCCAGCAGCTTTACTGTGGGCTTCAATGAGCAGTTCTTC. Protein: CASSFTVGFNEQFF.

At least ten counts were recorded for this clonotype. This rearrangement joins TRBV11-2 to TRBJ2-7, with D uncertain. The CDR3 loop spans 15 amino acids. Germline CDR1 and CDR2: SGHAT and FQNNGV. V lost 5 bases to trimming and J lost 4 bases, with 18 bases between them. CDR3 sequence reads: CASSSLDPSHYEQYF. The CDR3 DNA is TGTGCCAGCAGCAGTTTAGACCCAAGCCATTACGAGCAGTACTTC. Complete variable domain (other parts from reference TRBV11-2 and TRBJ2-7): EAGVAQSPRYKIIEKRQSVAFWCNPISGHATLYWYQQILGQGPKLLIQFQNNGVVDDSQLPKDRFSAERLKGVDSTLKIQPAKLEDSAVYLCASSSLDPSHYEQYFGPGTRLTVT.

This chain joins TRBV29-1 and TRBJ2-1, with D perhaps matching TRBD2 (6 bases). CDR3 length: 12 residues. Germline CDR1 SQVTM, CDR2 ANQGSEA. Trimming removed 3 bases from V and 8 bases from J, with 11 bases in between. This CDR3 is CSVEAREDEQFF. The CDR3 DNA is TGCAGCGTTGAGGCCAGGGAGGATGAGCAGTTCTTC.

The J gene is TRBJ1-5, the V gene TRBV3-1, with D hard to call. Germline assignment: CDR1 LGHDT and CDR2 YNNKEL (reference sequence). V was trimmed by 1 base and J by 6 bases, leaving 10 bases between them. The CDR3 is made up of 14 amino acids. DNA of the CDR3: TGTGCCAGCAGCCAAGGGGGTATGGGTCAGCCCCAGCATTTT. It is translated as CASSQGGMGQPQHF.

As concerns this clonotype: A much larger clonotype is one base distant, so this may be a read error. This chain links TRBV20-1 with TRBJ2-7; D tentatively fits TRBD1 or TRBD2 (6 bases each). The CDR3 is 14 amino acids. Germline CDR1 is DFQATT and CDR2 is SNEGSKA (reference sequence). V lost 3 bases and J 5 bases, leaving 17 bases between the germline ends. In DNA form, the CDR3 reads TGCAGTGCTAGTAAAAAGGGGGGAGCGGACGAGCAGTACTTC. It codes for CSASKKGGADEQYF.

This clonotype was observed at least ten times. The rearrangement uses TRBV9 and TRBJ2-2, with a tentative D call TRBD2 (5 bases). CDR3 length: 14 residues. Germline values: CDR1 SGDLS, CDR2 YYNGEE. Trimming took 3 bases from V and 2 from J, leaving 8 bases between them. The CDR3 is CASSGGSNTGELFF. CDR3 DNA: TGTGCCAGCAGCGGAGGGTCTAACACCGGGGAGCTGTTTTTT.

This chain joins TRBV3-1 and TRBJ2-7, with no clear D. CDR3 length: 12 residues. The germline V gene has CDR1 LGHDT and CDR2 YNNKEL (reference sequence). Trimming left V 0 bases short and J 9 bases short, with 9 bases between. The CDR3 DNA sequence: TGTGCCAGCAGCCAAGACTACATCAGGCAGTACTTC. Translation: CASSQDYIRQYF.

This clonotype was counted many times. This chain links TRBV7-9 with TRBJ1-4; D remains ambiguous. Trimming stripped 2 bases from V and 8 bases from J, with 12 bases between. The CDR3 loop spans 14 amino acids. From germline, CDR1 is SEHNR and CDR2 FQNEAQ (reference sequence). For the CDR3, the DNA is TGTGCCAGCAGCTTATTCGGAGCTGGGGAAAAACTGTTTTTT. Residues: CASSLFGAGEKLFF.